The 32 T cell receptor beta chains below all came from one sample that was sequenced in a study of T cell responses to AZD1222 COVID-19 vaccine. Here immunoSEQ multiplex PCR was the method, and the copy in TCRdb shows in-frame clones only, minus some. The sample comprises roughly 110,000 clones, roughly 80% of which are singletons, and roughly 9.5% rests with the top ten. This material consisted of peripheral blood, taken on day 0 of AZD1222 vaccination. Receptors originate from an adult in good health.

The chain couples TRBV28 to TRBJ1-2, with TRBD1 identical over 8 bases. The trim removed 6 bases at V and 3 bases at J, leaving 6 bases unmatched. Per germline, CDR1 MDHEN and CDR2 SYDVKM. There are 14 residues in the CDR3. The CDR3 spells CASRAGGAYYGYTF. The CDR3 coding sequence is TGTGCCAGCAGGGCAGGGGGCGCGTACTATGGCTACACCTTC.

The CDR3: CASSLDRVGAYGELFF. The CDR3 region has the DNA TGTGCCAGCAGCTTAGACAGGGTTGGAGCATACGGGGAGCTGTTTTTT. The chain is built from TRBV5-6 and TRBJ2-2; 7 bases fit TRBD1. The CDR3 has 16 amino acids. J gave up 7 bases and V 2 bases, and 11 bases lay outside the gene matches. Germline V lookup: CDR1 SGHDT, CDR2 YYEEEE.

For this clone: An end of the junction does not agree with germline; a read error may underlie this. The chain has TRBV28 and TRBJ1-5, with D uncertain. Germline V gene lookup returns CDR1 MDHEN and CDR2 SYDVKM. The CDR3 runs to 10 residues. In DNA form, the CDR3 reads TGTGCCAGCGGTTTTCAGCCCCAGCATTTT. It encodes CASGFQPQHF.

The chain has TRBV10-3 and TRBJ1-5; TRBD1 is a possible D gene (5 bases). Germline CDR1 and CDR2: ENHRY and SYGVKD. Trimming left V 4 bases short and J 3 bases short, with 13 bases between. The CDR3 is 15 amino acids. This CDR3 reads CAISGTGRLNQPQHF. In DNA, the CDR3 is TGTGCCATCAGTGGAACGGGACGGCTCAATCAGCCCCAGCATTTT.

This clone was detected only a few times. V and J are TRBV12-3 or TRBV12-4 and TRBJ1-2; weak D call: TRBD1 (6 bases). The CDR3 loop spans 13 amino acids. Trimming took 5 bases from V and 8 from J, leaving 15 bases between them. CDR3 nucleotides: TGTGCCAGCAGTCTAGGGGGGGAACGCGGCTACACCTTC. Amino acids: CASSLGGERGYTF.

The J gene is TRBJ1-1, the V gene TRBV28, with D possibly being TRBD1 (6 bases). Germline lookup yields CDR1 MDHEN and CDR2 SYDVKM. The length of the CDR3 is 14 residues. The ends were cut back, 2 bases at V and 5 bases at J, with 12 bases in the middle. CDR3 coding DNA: TGTGCCAGCAGTTTAAATTTAAGGGGGACTGAAGCTTTCTTT. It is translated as CASSLNLRGTEAFF.

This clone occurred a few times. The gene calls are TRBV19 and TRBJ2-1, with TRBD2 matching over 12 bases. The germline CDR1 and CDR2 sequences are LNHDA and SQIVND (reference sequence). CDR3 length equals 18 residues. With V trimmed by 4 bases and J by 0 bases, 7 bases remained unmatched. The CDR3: CASSTPRTSGNSYNEQFF. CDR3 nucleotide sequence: TGTGCCAGTAGTACACCGAGGACTAGCGGGAACTCCTACAATGAGCAGTTCTTC.

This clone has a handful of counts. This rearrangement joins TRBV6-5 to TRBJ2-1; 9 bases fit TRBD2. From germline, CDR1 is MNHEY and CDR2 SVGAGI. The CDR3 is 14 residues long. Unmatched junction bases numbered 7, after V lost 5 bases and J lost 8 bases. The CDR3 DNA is TGTGCCAGCAGTCTGGGAGCGGGGGGATATGAGCAGTTCTTC. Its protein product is CASSLGAGGYEQFF.

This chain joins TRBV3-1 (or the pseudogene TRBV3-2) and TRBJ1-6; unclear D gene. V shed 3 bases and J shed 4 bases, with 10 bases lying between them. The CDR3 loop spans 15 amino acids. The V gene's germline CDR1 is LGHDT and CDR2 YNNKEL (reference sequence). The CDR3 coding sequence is TGTGCCAGCAGCCAGGGAGTCGGGTATAATTCACCCCTCCACTTT. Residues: CASSQGVGYNSPLHF.

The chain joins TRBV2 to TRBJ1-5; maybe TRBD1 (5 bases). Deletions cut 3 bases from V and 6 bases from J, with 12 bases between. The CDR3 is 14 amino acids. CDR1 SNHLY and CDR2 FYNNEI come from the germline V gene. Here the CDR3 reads CASSERRDSQPQHF. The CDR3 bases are TGTGCCAGCAGTGAGCGCAGGGATAGTCAGCCCCAGCATTTT.

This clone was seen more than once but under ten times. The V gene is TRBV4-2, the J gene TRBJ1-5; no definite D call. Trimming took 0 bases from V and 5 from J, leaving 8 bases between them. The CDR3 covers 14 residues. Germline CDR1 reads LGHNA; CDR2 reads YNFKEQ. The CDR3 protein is CASSQEVSDQPQHF. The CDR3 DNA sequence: TGTGCCAGCAGCCAAGAAGTCAGTGATCAGCCCCAGCATTTT.

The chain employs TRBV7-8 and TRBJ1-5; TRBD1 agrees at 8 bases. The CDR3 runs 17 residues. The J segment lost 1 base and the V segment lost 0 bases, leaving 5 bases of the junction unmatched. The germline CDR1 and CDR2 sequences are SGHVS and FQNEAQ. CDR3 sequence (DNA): TGTGCCAGCAGCTTAGCCACAGGGGGTTGGAGCAATCAGCCCCAGCATTTT. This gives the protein CASSLATGGWSNQPQHF.

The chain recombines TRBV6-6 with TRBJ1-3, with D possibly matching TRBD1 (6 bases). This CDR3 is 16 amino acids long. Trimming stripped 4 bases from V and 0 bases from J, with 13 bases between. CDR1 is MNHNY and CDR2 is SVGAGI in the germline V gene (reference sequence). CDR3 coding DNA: TGTGCCAGCAGTTTCCGCAGGACAGCCTCTGGAAACACCATATATTTT. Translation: CASSFRRTASGNTIYF.

The CDR3 DNA reads TGTGCCAGTAGTATGGTTTTTGGGAACCCATATAATTCACCCCTCCACTTT. Its protein is CASSMVFGNPYNSPLHF. The gene calls are TRBV19 and TRBJ1-6; D is undetermined. There are 17 residues in the CDR3. V was clipped by 3 bases and J by 4 bases, with 16 bases between them. Germline lookup yields CDR1 LNHDA and CDR2 SQIVND (reference sequence).

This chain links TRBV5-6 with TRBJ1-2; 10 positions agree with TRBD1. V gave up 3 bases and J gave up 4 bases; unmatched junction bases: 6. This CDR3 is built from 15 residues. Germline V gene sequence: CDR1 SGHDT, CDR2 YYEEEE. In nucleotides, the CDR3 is TGTGCCAGCAGCTGGACAGGGGGAAGGAGCTATGGCTACACCTTC. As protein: CASSWTGGRSYGYTF.

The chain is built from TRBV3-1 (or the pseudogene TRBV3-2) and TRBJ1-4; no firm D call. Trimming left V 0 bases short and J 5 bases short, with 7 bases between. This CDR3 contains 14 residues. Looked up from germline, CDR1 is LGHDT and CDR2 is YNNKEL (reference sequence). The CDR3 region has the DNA TGTGCCAGCAGCCAAGATCTGGCCAATGAAAAACTGTTTTTT. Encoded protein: CASSQDLANEKLFF.

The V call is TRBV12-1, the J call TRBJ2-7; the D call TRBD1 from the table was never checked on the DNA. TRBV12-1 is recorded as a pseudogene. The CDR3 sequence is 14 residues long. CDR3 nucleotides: TGTGCCAGCAGCTTACAGGTCCCCTCCTACGAGCAGTACTTC. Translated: CASSLQVPSYEQYF.

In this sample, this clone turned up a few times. CDR3 sequence: CASSQPPIGHEQFF. The CDR3, as DNA: TGTGCCAGCTCACAACCCCCGATAGGACATGAGCAGTTCTTC. The rearrangement joins TRBV18 to TRBJ2-1; D unclear. V was clipped by 4 bases and J by 8 bases, with 15 bases between them. The CDR3 consists of 14 residues. Germline V gene sequence: CDR1 KGHSH, CDR2 LQKENI.

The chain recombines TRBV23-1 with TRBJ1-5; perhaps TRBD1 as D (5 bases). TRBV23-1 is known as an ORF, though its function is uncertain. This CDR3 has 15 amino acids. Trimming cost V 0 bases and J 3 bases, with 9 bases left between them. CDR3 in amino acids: CASSQSRENNQPQHF. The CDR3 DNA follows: TGCGCCAGCAGTCAATCCAGGGAAAACAATCAGCCCCAGCATTTT.

CDR3 protein: CASSTGGAGLDGYTF. In nucleotides, the CDR3 is TGTGCCAGCAGCACAGGGGGCGCGGGGCTTGACGGCTACACCTTC. This chain links TRBV5-5 with TRBJ1-2, with TRBD1 matching over 9 bases. CDR1 is SGHKS, CDR2 YYEKEE, per germline (reference sequence). J was trimmed by 8 bases and V by 4 bases; bases with no gene match: 12. The CDR3 length is 15 residues.

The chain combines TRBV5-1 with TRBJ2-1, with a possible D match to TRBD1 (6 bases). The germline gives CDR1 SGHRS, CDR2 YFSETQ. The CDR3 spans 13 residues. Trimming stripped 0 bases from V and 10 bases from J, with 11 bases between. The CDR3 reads CASSLDWGREQFF. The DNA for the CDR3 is TGCGCCAGCAGCTTGGACTGGGGGCGGGAGCAGTTCTTC.

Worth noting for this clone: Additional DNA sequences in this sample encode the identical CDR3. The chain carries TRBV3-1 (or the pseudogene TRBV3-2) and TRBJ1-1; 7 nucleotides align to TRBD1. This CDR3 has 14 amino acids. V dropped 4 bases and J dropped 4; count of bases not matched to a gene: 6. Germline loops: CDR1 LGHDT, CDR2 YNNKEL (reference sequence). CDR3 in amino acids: CASSLRQGGTEAFF. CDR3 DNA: TGTGCCAGCAGCCTCCGACAGGGAGGCACTGAAGCTTTCTTT.

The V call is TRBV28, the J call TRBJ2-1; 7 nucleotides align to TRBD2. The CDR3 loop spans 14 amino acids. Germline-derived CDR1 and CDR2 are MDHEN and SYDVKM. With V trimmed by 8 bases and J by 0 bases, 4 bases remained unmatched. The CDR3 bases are TGTGCCAGCTGCCGCGGGGGCTCCTACAATGAGCAGTTCTTC. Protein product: CASCRGGSYNEQFF. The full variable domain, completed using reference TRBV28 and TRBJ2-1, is DVKVTQSSRYLVKRTGEKVFLECVQDMDHENMFWYRQDPGLGLRLIYFSYDVKMKEKGDIPEGYSVSREKKERFSLILESASTNQTSMYLCASCRGGSYNEQFFGPGTRLTVL.

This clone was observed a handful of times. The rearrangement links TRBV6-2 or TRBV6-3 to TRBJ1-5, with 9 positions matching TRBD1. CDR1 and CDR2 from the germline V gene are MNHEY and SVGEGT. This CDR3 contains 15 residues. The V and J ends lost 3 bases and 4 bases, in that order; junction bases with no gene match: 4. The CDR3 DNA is TGTGCCAGCAGTTATTGGACAGGGGAGAATCAGCCCCAGCATTTT. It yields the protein CASSYWTGENQPQHF.

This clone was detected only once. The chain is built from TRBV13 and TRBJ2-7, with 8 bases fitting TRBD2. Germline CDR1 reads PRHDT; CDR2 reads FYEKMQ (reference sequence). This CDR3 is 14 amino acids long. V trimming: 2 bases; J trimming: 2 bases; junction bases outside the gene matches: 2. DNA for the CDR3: TGTGCCAGCAGCTTAATGGGACTAGCCTACGAGCAGTACTTC. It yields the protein CASSLMGLAYEQYF.

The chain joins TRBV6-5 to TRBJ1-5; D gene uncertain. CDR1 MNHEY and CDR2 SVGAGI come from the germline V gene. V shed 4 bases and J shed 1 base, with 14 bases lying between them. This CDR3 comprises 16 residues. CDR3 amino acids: CASSLTIELSNQPQHF. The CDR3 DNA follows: TGTGCCAGCAGTTTGACCATAGAACTGAGCAATCAGCCCCAGCATTTT.

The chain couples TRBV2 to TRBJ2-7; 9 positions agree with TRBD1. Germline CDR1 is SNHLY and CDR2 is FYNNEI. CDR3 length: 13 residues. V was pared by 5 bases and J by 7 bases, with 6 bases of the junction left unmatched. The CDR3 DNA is TGTGCCAGCAGTCAGGGACAGGGTTGGGAGCAGTACTTC. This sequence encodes CASSQGQGWEQYF. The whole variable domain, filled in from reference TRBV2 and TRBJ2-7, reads EPEVTQTPSHQVTQMGQEVILRCVPISNHLYFYWYRQILGQKVEFLVSFYNNEISEKSEIFDDQFSVERPDGSNFTLKIRSTKLEDSAMYFCASSQGQGWEQYFGPGTRLTVT.

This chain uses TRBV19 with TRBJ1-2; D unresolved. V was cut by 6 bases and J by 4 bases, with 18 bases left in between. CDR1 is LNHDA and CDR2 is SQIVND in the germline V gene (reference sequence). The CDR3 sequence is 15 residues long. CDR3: CASRPTGEVSYGYTF. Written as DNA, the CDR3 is TGTGCCAGTAGGCCCACCGGGGAGGTCAGCTATGGCTACACCTTC.

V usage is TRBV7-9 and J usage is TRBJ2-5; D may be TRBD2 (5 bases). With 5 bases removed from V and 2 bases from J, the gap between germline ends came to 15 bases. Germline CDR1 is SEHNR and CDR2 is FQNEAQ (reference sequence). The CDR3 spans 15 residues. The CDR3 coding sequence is TGTGCCAGCAGCGCCGGTCGGACTTTTCAAGAGACCCAGTACTTC. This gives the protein CASSAGRTFQETQYF.

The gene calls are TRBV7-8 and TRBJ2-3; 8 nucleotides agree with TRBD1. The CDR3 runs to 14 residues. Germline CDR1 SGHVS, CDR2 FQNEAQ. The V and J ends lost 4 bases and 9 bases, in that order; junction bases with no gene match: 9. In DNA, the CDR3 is TGTGCCAGCAGCTGGACAGGGCTCGGCGTCACGCAGTATTTT. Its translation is CASSWTGLGVTQYF.

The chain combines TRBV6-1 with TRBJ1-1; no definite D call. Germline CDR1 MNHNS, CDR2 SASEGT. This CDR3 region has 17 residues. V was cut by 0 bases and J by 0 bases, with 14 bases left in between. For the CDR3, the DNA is TGTGCCAGCAGTGAAGCTCCCCTCCGGGGAATGAACACTGAAGCTTTCTTT. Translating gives CASSEAPLRGMNTEAFF.

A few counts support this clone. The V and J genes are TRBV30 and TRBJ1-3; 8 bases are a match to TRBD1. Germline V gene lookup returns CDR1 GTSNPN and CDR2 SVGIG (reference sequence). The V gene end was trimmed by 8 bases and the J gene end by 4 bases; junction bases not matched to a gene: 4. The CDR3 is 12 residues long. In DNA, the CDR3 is TGTGCCATCGACAGGGGAGGAAACACCATATATTTT. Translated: CAIDRGGNTIYF.